This entry lists 30 T cell receptor beta chains sequenced from one sample in a study of neoadjuvant anti-PD-1 for oral cavity cancer. TCRdb's copy holds only in-frame clones and misses some; the assay was immunoSEQ multiplex PCR. The data contain around 7,200 clones, roughly 50% of them singletons. Source: tumor tissue, taken before nivolumab (anti-PD-1) treatment. These receptors came from a person aged 40-85 years with oral cavity squamous cell carcinoma.

A few counts support this clone. CDR3 residues: CASSRSQGSDEQFF. CDR3 coding DNA: TGTGCCAGCAGTCGGTCACAGGGATCCGATGAGCAGTTCTTC. This sequence joins TRBV7-9 and TRBJ2-1, with D possibly matching TRBD1 (6 bases). The CDR3 contains 14 residues. V shed 6 bases and J shed 8 bases, with 17 bases lying between them. Germline V gene sequence: CDR1 SEHNR, CDR2 FQNEAQ (reference sequence). The full variable domain, in which reference TRBV7-9 and TRBJ2-1 provide the parts outside the CDR3, is DTGVSQNPRHKITKRGQNVTFRCDPISEHNRLYWYRQTLGQGPEFLTYFQNEAQLEKSRLLSDRFSAERPKGSFSTLEIQRTEQGDSAMYLCASSRSQGSDEQFFGPGTRLTVL.

The V and J genes are TRBV5-1 and TRBJ1-5; D ambiguous. Deletions cut 0 bases from V and 0 bases from J, with 7 bases between. The germline gives CDR1 SGHRS, CDR2 YFSETQ. This CDR3 contains 15 residues. CDR3 nucleotides: TGCGCCAGCAGCTTGGGCGGGTATAGCAATCAGCCCCAGCATTTT. Translating it yields CASSLGGYSNQPQHF. Looking up the rest from reference TRBV5-1 and TRBJ1-5 gives the full variable domain: KAGVTQTPRYLIKTRGQQVTLSCSPISGHRSVSWYQQTPGQGLQFLFEYFSETQRNKGNFPGRFSGRQFSNSRSEMNVSTLELGDSALYLCASSLGGYSNQPQHFGDGTRLSIL.

The gene calls are TRBV10-2 and TRBJ1-1; D ambiguous. Germline loops: CDR1 WSHSY, CDR2 SAAADI. This CDR3 contains 16 residues. The V gene lost 3 bases and the J gene lost 6 bases, with 20 bases spanning the gap. CDR3 in amino acids: CASSDFSPRMGSEAFF. In DNA form, the CDR3 reads TGCGCCAGCAGTGATTTTTCGCCGAGGATGGGCTCTGAAGCTTTCTTT.

The chain has TRBV18 and TRBJ1-2; D remains unclear. Germline assignment: CDR1 KGHSH and CDR2 LQKENI. The CDR3 covers 13 residues. Trimming took 6 bases from V and 3 from J, leaving 11 bases between them. CDR3 in DNA: TGTGCCAGCTCGACCCAGGAAGACTATGGCTACACCTTC. Amino acid sequence: CASSTQEDYGYTF.

The gene calls are TRBV10-2 and TRBJ1-5, with a weak D call TRBD1 (5 bases). Germline values: CDR1 WSHSY, CDR2 SAAADI. The CDR3 contains 14 residues. V lost 5 bases, J lost 4 bases, and 12 bases lay in between. CDR3 in DNA: TGCGCCAGCAGTTCCGCGGGACTTAATCAGCCCCAGCATTTT. This sequence encodes CASSSAGLNQPQHF.

V and J are TRBV5-4 and TRBJ1-4; possibly TRBD1 for D (6 bases). The CDR3 covers 15 residues. Germline CDR1 is SGHNT and CDR2 is YYREEE (reference sequence). Trimming shortened V by 2 bases and J by 0 bases, and 8 bases separated the two germline ends. CDR3 in amino acids: CASSLEGATNEKLFF. DNA of the CDR3: TGTGCCAGCAGCTTAGAGGGGGCAACTAATGAAAAACTGTTTTTT.

The chain links TRBV19 to TRBJ2-4; D is possibly TRBD2 (6 bases). Deletions cut 10 bases from V and 0 bases from J, with 10 bases between. The CDR3 has 13 amino acids. Germline V lookup: CDR1 LNHDA, CDR2 SQIVND (reference sequence). The CDR3 spells CATLGLAKNIQYF. CDR3 nucleotide sequence: TGTGCCACCTTGGGACTAGCCAAAAACATTCAGTACTTC.

This clone was detected only a few times. This chain connects TRBV6-5 to TRBJ2-7; D is possibly TRBD1 (6 bases). V was cut by 4 bases and J by 2 bases, with 12 bases left in between. The CDR3 consists of 14 residues. Germline CDR1 MNHEY, CDR2 SVGAGI. CDR3 amino acids: CASSSTGRTYEQYF. CDR3 nucleotides: TGTGCCAGCAGTTCGACAGGACGGACCTACGAGCAGTACTTC.

The sample holds one count of this clone. The V call is TRBV15, the J call TRBJ1-1; D call uncertain. Germline V gene data show CDR1 as LNHNV and CDR2 as YYDKDF (reference sequence). The CDR3 contains 13 residues. Trimming stripped 6 bases from V and 0 bases from J, with 8 bases between. The CDR3 nucleotides read TGTGCCACCAGGCTGACCGTGAACACTGAAGCTTTCTTT. It is translated as CATRLTVNTEAFF.

This clone was seen a few times. The V gene is TRBV5-4, the J gene TRBJ1-1; 7 nucleotides line up with TRBD1. Germline values: CDR1 SGHNT, CDR2 YYREEE (reference sequence). The CDR3 covers 14 residues. The ends lost 4 bases at V and 3 bases at J; junction bases unmatched: 6. The CDR3 reads CASSAQGRDTEAFF. The CDR3 bases are TGTGCCAGCAGCGCACAGGGGAGGGACACTGAAGCTTTCTTT.

This rearrangement joins TRBV6-5 to TRBJ2-3; 9 positions agree with TRBD2. Trimming at V came to 4 bases and at J to 0 bases, leaving 5 bases not matched to a gene. The CDR3 extends over 16 amino acids. CDR1 is MNHEY and CDR2 is SVGAGI in the germline V gene. The CDR3 reads CASSFLTSGSTDTQYF. For the CDR3, the DNA is TGTGCCAGCAGTTTCTTGACTAGCGGTAGCACAGATACGCAGTATTTT.

The rearrangement joins TRBV28 to TRBJ2-5; D tentatively fits TRBD1 or TRBD2 (6 bases each). Per the germline V gene, CDR1 is MDHEN and CDR2 is SYDVKM. The CDR3 is 15 residues long. Trimming cost V 8 bases and J 2 bases, with 18 bases left between them. The CDR3 DNA is TGTGCCAGCTCAAATGCCAGAGGGGGGCAAGAGACCCAGTACTTC. The encoded protein is CASSNARGGQETQYF.

This sequence joins TRBV7-7 and TRBJ1-4; D remains unclear. Trimming removed 0 bases from V and 2 bases from J, with 10 bases in between. The CDR3 length is 16 residues. Germline values: CDR1 SSHAT, CDR2 FNYEAQ (reference sequence). CDR3 in DNA: TGTGCCAGCAGCTTAGCGCAAAGGGCTACTAATGAAAAACTGTTTTTT. It translates to CASSLAQRATNEKLFF.

The rearrangement joins TRBV13 to TRBJ1-2, with D hard to call. CDR1 and CDR2 (germline): PRHDT, FYEKMQ (reference sequence). The V end lost 1 base, the J end lost 4 bases, and 7 bases lay between the germline ends. The CDR3 loop spans 13 amino acids. The CDR3 bases are TGTGCCAGCAGCTTAGCAGGACCCTATGGCTACACCTTC. Its protein product is CASSLAGPYGYTF.

The chain combines TRBV25-1 with TRBJ1-2, with unresolved D. The CDR3 contains 11 residues. V was clipped by 1 base and J by 4 bases, with 1 base between them. Germline V lookup: CDR1 MGHDK, CDR2 SYGVNS. The CDR3 here is CASSESYGYTF. The CDR3 DNA is TGTGCCAGCAGTGAATCCTATGGCTACACCTTC.

This chain links TRBV6-5 with TRBJ1-3; TRBD1 aligns across 8 bases. This CDR3 contains 14 residues. The V gene's germline CDR1 is MNHEY and CDR2 SVGAGI. Trimming at V came to 5 bases and at J to 4 bases, leaving 4 bases not matched to a gene. The CDR3 DNA sequence: TGTGCCAGCAGTCGGACAGGGCCAGGAAACACCATATATTTT. This encodes CASSRTGPGNTIYF.

The table lists this clone with a few counts. The rearrangement links TRBV6-5 to TRBJ2-7; 10 positions match TRBD1. The germline V gene encodes CDR1 MNHEY and CDR2 SVGAGI. The V gene end was trimmed by 11 bases and the J gene end by 2 bases; junction bases not matched to a gene: 12. This CDR3 spans 15 amino acids. CDR3 region: CAARSTGTGAYEQYF. The CDR3 coding sequence is TGTGCCGCACGAAGCACCGGGACAGGGGCCTACGAGCAGTACTTC.

The chain couples TRBV10-2 to TRBJ2-1; TRBD1 might be the D (7 bases). Germline assignment: CDR1 WSHSY and CDR2 SAAADI. The CDR3 spans 12 residues. The germline V and J ends were trimmed by 7 bases and 9 bases, with 13 bases remaining between them. CDR3 in amino acids: CASTEGAGEQFF. The DNA of the CDR3 is TGCGCCAGCACGGAGGGGGCCGGTGAGCAGTTCTTC.

The chain recombines TRBV11-2 with TRBJ2-6; 14 nucleotides agree with TRBD2. Germline-derived CDR1 and CDR2 are SGHAT and FQNNGV. The CDR3 length is 18 residues. Trimming at V came to 5 bases and at J to 2 bases, leaving 5 bases not matched to a gene. Here the CDR3 reads CASSAPGLAGAGANVLTF. The DNA of the CDR3 is TGTGCCAGCAGCGCGCCGGGACTAGCGGGGGCTGGGGCCAACGTCCTGACTTTC.

CDR3 protein: CASTLRAYQPQHF. In nucleotides, the CDR3 is TGTGCCAGCACCCTAAGGGCCTATCAGCCCCAGCATTTT. The V call is TRBV6-5, the J call TRBJ1-5; D gene unclear. V was cut by 7 bases and J by 5 bases, with 12 bases left in between. The germline V gene encodes CDR1 MNHEY and CDR2 SVGAGI. CDR3 size: 13 residues.

The genes are TRBV2 and TRBJ2-2; D is uncertain. With 7 bases removed from V and 5 bases from J, the gap between germline ends came to 5 bases. CDR1 and CDR2 (germline): SNHLY, FYNNEI. This CDR3 is built from 11 residues. The CDR3 DNA follows: TGTGCCAGCAAGATGACCGGGGAGCTGTTTTTT. It translates to CASKMTGELFF.

This clone was counted between two and nine times. The V call is TRBV2, the J call TRBJ1-3; D is undetermined. The CDR3 runs 15 residues. Per the germline V gene, CDR1 is SNHLY and CDR2 is FYNNEI. Trimming removed 4 bases at V and 0 bases at J, with 10 bases between. The CDR3: CASSAEAVSGNTIYF. CDR3 nucleotides: TGTGCCAGCAGTGCGGAGGCAGTCTCTGGAAACACCATATATTTT.

The chain uses TRBV5-1 and TRBJ2-1; the match to TRBD2 covers 10 bases. The CDR3 extends over 15 amino acids. Germline values: CDR1 SGHRS, CDR2 YFSETQ. Trimming cost V 4 bases and J 6 bases; bases outside gene matches: 7. CDR3 in DNA: TGCGCCAGCAGCCCGGTAAGGACTAGCGGCAATGAGCAGTTCTTC. This sequence encodes CASSPVRTSGNEQFF.

The rearrangement uses TRBV2 and TRBJ2-3; D gene unclear. Trimming stripped 11 bases from V and 1 base from J, with 13 bases between. Germline CDR1 and CDR2: SNHLY and FYNNEI. CDR3 length equals 13 residues. The CDR3: CAGPSGRTDTQYF. CDR3 nucleotides: TGTGCCGGGCCTTCGGGCCGCACAGATACGCAGTATTTT.

This chain connects TRBV6-1 to TRBJ1-3; D might be TRBD1 (5 bases). CDR3 length: 13 residues. The ends were cut back, 10 bases at V and 4 bases at J, with 14 bases in the middle. Germline loops: CDR1 MNHNS, CDR2 SASEGT. The CDR3 DNA reads TGTGCCACTGCGACAGCCTCAGGAAACACCATATATTTT. Protein: CATATASGNTIYF.

The chain has TRBV19 and TRBJ2-7; tentatively, D is TRBD1 (6 bases). The CDR3 is 13 amino acids. Trimming left V 8 bases short and J 5 bases short, with 16 bases between. Germline loops: CDR1 LNHDA, CDR2 SQIVND (reference sequence). CDR3 amino acids: CASRAGQNNEQYF. The CDR3 nucleotides are TGTGCCAGTCGGGCAGGACAGAACAACGAGCAGTACTTC.

The V and J genes are TRBV18 and TRBJ1-1, with D perhaps matching TRBD1 (5 bases). V lost 2 bases and J 4 bases, leaving 11 bases between the germline ends. Looked up from germline, CDR1 is KGHSH and CDR2 is LQKENI. This CDR3 has 14 amino acids. In DNA, the CDR3 is TGTGCCAGCTCACCAAACACGGGGGGCACTGAAGCTTTCTTT. Residues: CASSPNTGGTEAFF.

CDR3 sequence (DNA): TGTGCCTGCGCCGGCGAGCGGGAGACCCAGTACTTC. The encoded protein is CACAGERETQYF. V usage is TRBV30 and J usage is TRBJ2-5; D possibly corresponds to TRBD2 (5 bases). CDR1 GTSNPN and CDR2 SVGIG come from the germline V gene (reference sequence). Trimming cost V 6 bases and J 5 bases, with 13 bases left between them. The CDR3 totals 12 residues.

The chain has TRBV27 and TRBJ2-7, with TRBD2 matching over 8 bases. The ends lost 2 bases at V and 1 base at J; junction bases unmatched: 4. The germline CDR1 and CDR2 sequences are MNHEY and SMNVEV (reference sequence). This CDR3 has 15 amino acids. This CDR3 is CASSLIAGISYEQYF. DNA for the CDR3: TGTGCCAGCAGTTTAATAGCGGGAATATCCTACGAGCAGTACTTC.

This clone was recorded a few times. For the CDR3, the DNA is TGTGCCAGTATGTCGTTAACAAACACCGGGGAGCTGTTTTTT. This sequence encodes CASMSLTNTGELFF. This sequence joins TRBV19 and TRBJ2-2, with D unclear. Germline CDR1 reads LNHDA; CDR2 reads SQIVND (reference sequence). The CDR3 has 14 amino acids. Trimming pared 7 bases from V and 2 bases from J, leaving 11 bases between.